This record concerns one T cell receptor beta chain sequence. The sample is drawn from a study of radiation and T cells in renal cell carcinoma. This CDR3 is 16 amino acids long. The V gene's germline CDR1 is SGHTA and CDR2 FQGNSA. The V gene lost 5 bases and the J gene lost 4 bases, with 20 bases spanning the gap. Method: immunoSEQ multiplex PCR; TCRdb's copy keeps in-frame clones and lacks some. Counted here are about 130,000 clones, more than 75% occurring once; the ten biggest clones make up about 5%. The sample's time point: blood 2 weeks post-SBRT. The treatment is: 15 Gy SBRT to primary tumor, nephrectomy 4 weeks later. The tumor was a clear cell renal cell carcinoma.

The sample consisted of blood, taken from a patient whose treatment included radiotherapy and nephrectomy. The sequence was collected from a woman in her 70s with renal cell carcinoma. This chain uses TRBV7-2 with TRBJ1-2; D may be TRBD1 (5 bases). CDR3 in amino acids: CASSPPGRPHPYGYTF. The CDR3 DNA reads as TGTGCCAGCAGCCCGCCGGGACGTCCTCACCCCTATGGCTACACCTTC.